This T cell receptor beta chain emerged from a study of T cells in Graves' hyperthyroidism and ophthalmopathy. The sample holds many counts of this clonotype. Its target is not known. What was amplified from RNA transcripts were TCR beta CDR3 regions. Initially, a first-round RT-PCR of the TCR CDR3 employed the HTBI primer set. MiXCR was run by TCRdb on the multiplex PCR reads, yielding one entry per CDR3 protein. The table has approximately 410,000 distinct CDR3 sequences, over 12% seen once. Study-level points and caveats: Through a model of 13 V-J features, ophthalmopathy was separated from stable hyperthyroidism.

The ends lost 4 bases at V and 0 bases at J; junction bases unmatched: 6. This CDR3 is built from 15 residues. Germline V CDR1 and CDR2: DFQATT, SNEGSKA (reference sequence). Inclusion characteristics of ophthalmopathy patients comprised a Clinical Activity Score of at least 3, a NOSPECS grade of at least 4, and duration under 3 months. Exclusion criteria comprised uncontrolled infection, other autoimmune disease, pregnancy or lactation. Diagnosis rested on symptoms, serum thyroxine and TRAb, thyroid ultrasound, and orbital computed tomography. The chain joins TRBV20-1 to TRBJ1-1, with 9 positions matching TRBD1. The material sequenced was blood. The receptor comes from a man aged 18 to 30 with Graves' ophthalmopathy. The CDR3 sequence is CSAIRTGAMNTEAFF. DNA for the CDR3: TGCAGTGCTATCCGGACAGGGGCCATGAACACTGAAGCTTTCTTT.